These T cell receptor beta chains were read from a single sample in a study of cytomegalovirus exposure and HLA in healthy donors. Generated by immunoSEQ multiplex PCR, the TCRdb table keeps only in-frame clones and is missing some. Among about 51,000 clones listed, roughly four fifths were seen once. The specimen sequenced was PBMCs. All receptors come from a boy aged 5 to 17 in good health and CMV-seropositive. Each CDR3 is given with its conserved first and last residue.

>TRBJ1-2|TRBV6-1
CASTQGYGYTF
>-|TRBV11-2
CASSGGVNRRYEQYF
>TRBJ2-3|TRBV6-1
CASILAGPDPQYF
>TRBJ1-1|TRBV29-1
CSVHTPQGPYGAFF
>TRBJ1-1|TRBV10-3
CAVNPGQRNTEAFF
>TRBJ2-5|TRBV7-6
CASSLATDQETQYF
>TRBJ1-6|TRBV27
CASSTPTWTGEKIGLIPLHF
>TRBJ2-2|TRBV5-6
CASSYRTGRNTGELFF
>TRBJ1-4|TRBV7-2
CASSFPGSDEKLFF
>TRBJ1-1|TRBV5-1
CASSLAVQLNTEAFF
>TRBJ2-4|TRBV12-1
CASSFVSGGENIQYF
>-|TRBV5-4
CASSLSRGPKHEQYF
>TRBJ2-7|TRBV5-1
CASSLTGSQAYEQYF
>TRBJ2-7|TRBV6-5
CASRIGQDYEQYF
>TRBJ2-5|TRBV29-1
CSVESRGETQYF
>TRBJ1-2|TRBV6-1
CASSESRGIDGYTF
>TRBJ2-3|TRBV7-9
CASNLLVTDTQYF
>TRBJ1-5|TRBV11-2
CASSHPGTNQPQHF